This T cell receptor (beta chain) was recovered during a study of cytomegalovirus exposure and HLA in healthy donors. Comment on this clone: The antigen remains undetermined.

Researchers ran the PCR with 60 Vbeta and 13 Jbeta primers. Sequencing used immunoSEQ multiplex PCR; TCRdb keeps in-frame clones, though not all of them. The data show around 100,000 clones, with around 70% seen just once and approximately 9% held by the top ten. The germline V and J ends were trimmed by 1 base and 7 bases, with 16 bases remaining between them. Per the germline V gene, CDR1 is MDHEN and CDR2 is SYDVKM. This CDR3 is built from 16 residues. Whole-study results and caveats: Altogether, about 160 TCR beta chains were recorded as cytomegalovirus-associated. CMV antigen specificity of a few CMV-associated chains was confirmed in vitro.

Input material: PBMCs. This chain uses TRBV28 with TRBJ1-4; maybe TRBD1 (6 bases). The TCR sequence derives from a man aged 30 to 45 in good health and CMV-seropositive. The DNA for the CDR3 is TGTGCCAGCAGTTTATACGGACAGTCTTTGGGTGAAAAACTGTTTTTT. It specifies CASSLYGQSLGEKLFF.